These T cell receptor beta chains were read from a single sample in a study of cytomegalovirus exposure and HLA in healthy donors. Profiled with immunoSEQ multiplex PCR; TCRdb holds only in-frame clones, not every one. Of around 160,000 clones in the sample, more than 60% are singletons; the top ten hold around 4.6%. The sequencing input was PBMCs. The receptors derive from a male donor in good health and CMV-seronegative. The CDR3 runs from the conserved cysteine through the conserved F or W. Each record gives: V gene, D gene, J gene, clone size, CDR3 DNA, CDR3 protein. A D gene is named only where the DNA matches it firmly. Size tells how often a clone was seen (once, few, many) or the class of an expanded clone, and some rows leave it out.

v_call: TRBV28; d_call: .; j_call: TRBJ1-3; clone_size: .; cdr3_nt: TGTGCCAGCAGTGCAATGGACAAAACTGGAAACACCATATATTTT; cdr3_aa: CASSAMDKTGNTIYF
v_call: TRBV19; d_call: .; j_call: TRBJ1-1; clone_size: few; cdr3_nt: TGTGCCAGTACCCCAACCGACAGGAACACTGAAGCTTTCTTT; cdr3_aa: CASTPTDRNTEAFF
v_call: TRBV7-9; d_call: TRBD1; j_call: TRBJ1-1; clone_size: .; cdr3_nt: TGTGCCAGCAGTTATCCGGGACAGGGGAACACTGAAGCTTTCTTT; cdr3_aa: CASSYPGQGNTEAFF
v_call: TRBV10-3; d_call: .; j_call: TRBJ2-1; clone_size: few; cdr3_nt: TGTGCCATCAGTTTCAGCTCCTACAATGAGCAGTTCTTC; cdr3_aa: CAISFSSYNEQFF
v_call: TRBV6-4; d_call: .; j_call: TRBJ2-1; clone_size: few; cdr3_nt: TGTGCCATCGAGAAAACGAAAATAAAGAGGGTTAGGGGGAATGAGCAGTTCTTC; cdr3_aa: CAIEKTKIKRVRGNEQFF
v_call: TRBV15; d_call: .; j_call: TRBJ1-5; clone_size: .; cdr3_nt: TGTGCCACCAGCAGAGATCAGGGCAGCCATAGCAATCAGCCCCAGCATTTT; cdr3_aa: CATSRDQGSHSNQPQHF
v_call: TRBV5-1; d_call: .; j_call: TRBJ2-2; clone_size: .; cdr3_nt: TGCGCCAGCAGCTTGGATCCAGGGTATAACACCGGGGAGCTGTTTTTT; cdr3_aa: CASSLDPGYNTGELFF
v_call: TRBV11-3; d_call: .; j_call: TRBJ2-3; clone_size: .; cdr3_nt: TGTGCCAGCAGCTTAGTCGGTAGCGACGGTACGCAGTATTTT; cdr3_aa: CASSLVGSDGTQYF
v_call: TRBV11-2; d_call: .; j_call: TRBJ2-7; clone_size: .; cdr3_nt: TGTGCCAGCAGCTTCCTAGGAACCTACGAGCAGTACTTC; cdr3_aa: CASSFLGTYEQYF
v_call: TRBV5-1; d_call: .; j_call: TRBJ1-2; clone_size: .; cdr3_nt: TGCGCCAGCAGCTTGGCAGCGGCCCTCTATGGCTACACCTTC; cdr3_aa: CASSLAAALYGYTF
v_call: TRBV27; d_call: .; j_call: TRBJ2-1; clone_size: once; cdr3_nt: TGTGCCAGCAGTCTTCAGGGGACCTACAATGAGCAGTTCTTC; cdr3_aa: CASSLQGTYNEQFF
v_call: TRBV6-5; d_call: .; j_call: TRBJ1-2; clone_size: .; cdr3_nt: TGTGCCAGCAGTTACAGGGGCTATGGCTACACCTTC; cdr3_aa: CASSYRGYGYTF
v_call: TRBV2; d_call: TRBD1; j_call: TRBJ1-5; clone_size: .; cdr3_nt: TGTGCCAGCAGTGAGGAAAGGGGGCTCTCGCCCCAGCATTTT; cdr3_aa: CASSEERGLSPQHF
v_call: TRBV7-3; d_call: TRBD2; j_call: TRBJ2-1; clone_size: once; cdr3_nt: TGTGCCAGCAGCGGCCGGGAGGGCCGGGGCAATGAGCAGTTCTTC; cdr3_aa: CASSGREGRGNEQFF
v_call: TRBV9; d_call: .; j_call: TRBJ1-3; clone_size: .; cdr3_nt: TGTGCCAGCAGCGTTGACAGCTTCTCTGGAAACACCATATATTTT; cdr3_aa: CASSVDSFSGNTIYF
v_call: TRBV10-3; d_call: TRBD1; j_call: TRBJ1-3; clone_size: once; cdr3_nt: TGTGCCATCAGTGAGCAGGGACAGTATAGTATTGGAAACACCATATATTTT; cdr3_aa: CAISEQGQYSIGNTIYF
v_call: TRBV7-9; d_call: .; j_call: TRBJ1-2; clone_size: .; cdr3_nt: TGTGCCAGCAGCTTATCTATGGCGGATAACAACCGAGCTAACTATGGCTACACCTTC; cdr3_aa: CASSLSMADNNRANYGYTF
v_call: TRBV6-4; d_call: TRBD1; j_call: TRBJ1-2; clone_size: once; cdr3_nt: TGTGCCAGCAGTGCCTCGGACAGGGGTGGCTACACCTTC; cdr3_aa: CASSASDRGGYTF
v_call: TRBV4-3; d_call: .; j_call: TRBJ2-7; clone_size: .; cdr3_nt: TGCGCCAGCAGCCGCGAGACAGGCCTCTACGAGCAGTACTTC; cdr3_aa: CASSRETGLYEQYF
v_call: TRBV5-1; d_call: .; j_call: TRBJ2-5; clone_size: .; cdr3_nt: TGCGCCAGCAGCTTCTGGCTTGAAGAGACCCAGTACTTC; cdr3_aa: CASSFWLEETQYF
v_call: TRBV6-6; d_call: .; j_call: TRBJ1-2; clone_size: .; cdr3_nt: TGTGCCAGCAGTTCAAACCGGGACACCGGTGGCTACACCTTC; cdr3_aa: CASSSNRDTGGYTF
v_call: TRBV2; d_call: .; j_call: TRBJ2-4; clone_size: .; cdr3_nt: TGTGCCAGCACAGGGATCGGCCAAGCCAAAAACATTCAGTACTTC; cdr3_aa: CASTGIGQAKNIQYF
v_call: TRBV30; d_call: .; j_call: TRBJ2-7; clone_size: .; cdr3_nt: TGTGCCTGGACGGACGGGGATGCGGCAGAGCAGTACTTC; cdr3_aa: CAWTDGDAAEQYF
v_call: TRBV6-1; d_call: .; j_call: TRBJ2-7; clone_size: .; cdr3_nt: TGTGCCCTAGGCGGGACAGACACCTACGAGCAGTACTTC; cdr3_aa: CALGGTDTYEQYF
v_call: TRBV11-3; d_call: .; j_call: TRBJ1-2; clone_size: few; cdr3_nt: TGTGCCAGCAGCTTAGACGGCTATGGCTACACCTTC; cdr3_aa: CASSLDGYGYTF
v_call: TRBV6-1; d_call: .; j_call: TRBJ2-5; clone_size: .; cdr3_nt: TGTGCCAGCATCCGACATAACGAAGAGACCCAGTACTTC; cdr3_aa: CASIRHNEETQYF
v_call: TRBV7-3; d_call: .; j_call: TRBJ2-5; clone_size: .; cdr3_nt: TGTGCCAGCAGCTTACAGGGGCTGGAGACCCAGTACTTC; cdr3_aa: CASSLQGLETQYF
v_call: TRBV5-1; d_call: .; j_call: TRBJ2-7; clone_size: .; cdr3_nt: TGCGCCAGCAGCGCCGCCGGGACAACGGAAGAGCAGTACTTC; cdr3_aa: CASSAAGTTEEQYF
v_call: TRBV7-8; d_call: TRBD1; j_call: TRBJ2-7; clone_size: .; cdr3_nt: TGTGCCAGCAGCCTAGACAGGGGGCGATCCTACGAGCAGTACTTC; cdr3_aa: CASSLDRGRSYEQYF
v_call: TRBV2; d_call: .; j_call: TRBJ2-6; clone_size: .; cdr3_nt: TGTGCCAGTGGACACTCTGGGGCCAACGTCCTGACTTTC; cdr3_aa: CASGHSGANVLTF
v_call: TRBV6-1; d_call: TRBD1; j_call: TRBJ2-3; clone_size: .; cdr3_nt: TGTGCCAGCAGTGAAGCAGGGGGCGTAGATACGCAGTATTTT; cdr3_aa: CASSEAGGVDTQYF
v_call: TRBV5-6; d_call: TRBD1; j_call: TRBJ1-5; clone_size: once; cdr3_nt: TGTGCCAGCAGCTTGGGGGACAGATATCAGCCCCAGCATTTT; cdr3_aa: CASSLGDRYQPQHF
v_call: TRBV6-1; d_call: TRBD1; j_call: TRBJ1-2; clone_size: .; cdr3_nt: TGTGCCAGCAGTCGGGGACAGGGGGCGCCTTATGGCTACACCTTC; cdr3_aa: CASSRGQGAPYGYTF
v_call: TRBV5-5; d_call: .; j_call: TRBJ1-2; clone_size: .; cdr3_nt: TGTGCCAGCAGACGGGACTATGGCTACACCTTC; cdr3_aa: CASRRDYGYTF
v_call: TRBV6-1; d_call: TRBD1; j_call: TRBJ1-6; clone_size: .; cdr3_nt: TGTGCCAGCAGTCTTAAGACAGGGGGCAATTCACCCCTCCACTTT; cdr3_aa: CASSLKTGGNSPLHF
v_call: TRBV6-1; d_call: .; j_call: TRBJ1-1; clone_size: few; cdr3_nt: TGTGCCAGCAGTCACCGCCCAGACGGAGCCACTGAAGCTTTCTTT; cdr3_aa: CASSHRPDGATEAFF
v_call: TRBV28; d_call: .; j_call: TRBJ1-1; clone_size: .; cdr3_nt: TGTGCCAGCAGGAGCACTGAAGCTTTCTTT; cdr3_aa: CASRSTEAFF
v_call: TRBV5-1; d_call: TRBD1; j_call: TRBJ2-7; clone_size: .; cdr3_nt: TGCGCCAGCAGCTACGACAGGGTAATGCAGTACTTC; cdr3_aa: CASSYDRVMQYF
v_call: TRBV6-5; d_call: .; j_call: TRBJ2-5; clone_size: .; cdr3_nt: TGTGCCAGCAGTTACGAGGGGGGGGGAGAGACCCAGTACTTC; cdr3_aa: CASSYEGGGETQYF
v_call: TRBV10-3; d_call: .; j_call: TRBJ2-7; clone_size: .; cdr3_nt: TGTGCCATCAGTGGCCGGGGGGGACAGACCTCCTACGAGCAGTACTTC; cdr3_aa: CAISGRGGQTSYEQYF
v_call: TRBV7-3; d_call: .; j_call: TRBJ1-2; clone_size: .; cdr3_nt: TGTGCCAGCAGCGCGACAGCCTCGTTGGGCTATGGCTACACCTTC; cdr3_aa: CASSATASLGYGYTF
v_call: TRBV29-1; d_call: .; j_call: TRBJ2-7; clone_size: once; cdr3_nt: TGCAGCGTTGAAGCGGGAGATACCTACGAGCAGTACTTC; cdr3_aa: CSVEAGDTYEQYF
v_call: TRBV18; d_call: TRBD2; j_call: TRBJ2-3; clone_size: .; cdr3_nt: TGTGCCAGCTCACCCGGAGTTGGCGGGGGGGCCGAAGGAGATACGCAGTATTTT; cdr3_aa: CASSPGVGGGAEGDTQYF
v_call: TRBV15; d_call: .; j_call: TRBJ1-2; clone_size: few; cdr3_nt: TGTGCCACCAGCAGAGACGTCAGAGCGGGCTACACCTTC; cdr3_aa: CATSRDVRAGYTF
v_call: TRBV15; d_call: TRBD1; j_call: TRBJ2-2; clone_size: .; cdr3_nt: TGTGCCACCAGCGTCACAGGGGGAGTGGGCGGGGAGCTGTTTTTT; cdr3_aa: CATSVTGGVGGELFF
v_call: TRBV5-1; d_call: TRBD1; j_call: TRBJ2-1; clone_size: .; cdr3_nt: TGCGCCAGCAGCTTGGGTCACGGGACAGGTATGGATGAGCAGTTCTTC; cdr3_aa: CASSLGHGTGMDEQFF
v_call: TRBV7-3; d_call: .; j_call: TRBJ1-4; clone_size: .; cdr3_nt: TGTGCCAGCAGCTCTGGACAGTCCGAAAAACTGTTTTTT; cdr3_aa: CASSSGQSEKLFF
v_call: TRBV28; d_call: .; j_call: TRBJ1-2; clone_size: .; cdr3_nt: TGTGCCAGCAGTTTAGAGTCGGGTTTCGGGGGCTACACCTTC; cdr3_aa: CASSLESGFGGYTF
v_call: TRBV5-1; d_call: TRBD1; j_call: TRBJ1-2; clone_size: .; cdr3_nt: TGCGCCAGCAGCTCCTCACAGGGGGCGCGGTATGGCTACACCTTC; cdr3_aa: CASSSSQGARYGYTF
v_call: TRBV5-1; d_call: .; j_call: TRBJ1-4; clone_size: .; cdr3_nt: TGCGCCAGCAGCCCCGAGGAGGTGGAAAAACTGTTTTTT; cdr3_aa: CASSPEEVEKLFF